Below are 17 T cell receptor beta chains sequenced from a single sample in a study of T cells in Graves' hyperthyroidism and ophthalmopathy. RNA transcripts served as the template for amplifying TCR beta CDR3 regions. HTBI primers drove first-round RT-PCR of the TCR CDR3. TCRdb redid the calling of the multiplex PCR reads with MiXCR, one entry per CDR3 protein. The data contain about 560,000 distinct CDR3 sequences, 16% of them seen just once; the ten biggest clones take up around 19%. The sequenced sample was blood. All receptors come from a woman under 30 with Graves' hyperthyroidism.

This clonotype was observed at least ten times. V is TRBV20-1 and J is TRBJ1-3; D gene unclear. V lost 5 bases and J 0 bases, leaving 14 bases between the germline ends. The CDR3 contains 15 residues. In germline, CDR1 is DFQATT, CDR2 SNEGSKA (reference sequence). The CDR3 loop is CSALPDRNSGNTIYF. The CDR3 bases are TGCAGTGCTCTCCCTGACCGAAACTCTGGAAACACCATATATTTT.

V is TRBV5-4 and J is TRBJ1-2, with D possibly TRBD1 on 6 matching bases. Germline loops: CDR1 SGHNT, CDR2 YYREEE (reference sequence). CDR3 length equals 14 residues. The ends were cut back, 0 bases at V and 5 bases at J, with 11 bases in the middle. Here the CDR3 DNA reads TGTGCCAGCAGCTTGGGAGGGGGTACTTATGGCTACACCTTC. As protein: CASSLGGGTYGYTF.

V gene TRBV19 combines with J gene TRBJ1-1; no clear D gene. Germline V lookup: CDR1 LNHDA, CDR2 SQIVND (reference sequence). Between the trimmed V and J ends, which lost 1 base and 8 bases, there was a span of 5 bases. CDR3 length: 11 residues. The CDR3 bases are TGTGCCAGTAGTATAGGACACGAAGCTTTCTTT. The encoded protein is CASSIGHEAFF.

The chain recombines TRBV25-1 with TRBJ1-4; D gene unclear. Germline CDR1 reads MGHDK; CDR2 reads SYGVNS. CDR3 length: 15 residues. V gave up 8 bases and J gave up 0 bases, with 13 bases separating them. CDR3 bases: TGTGCCAGCCTCCTGGACGGTACAACTAATGAAAAACTGTTTTTT. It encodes CASLLDGTTNEKLFF.

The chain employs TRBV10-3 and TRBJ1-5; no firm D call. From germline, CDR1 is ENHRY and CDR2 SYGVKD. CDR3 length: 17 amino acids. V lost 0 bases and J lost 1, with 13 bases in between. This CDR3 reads CAISESTLGTSNQPQHF. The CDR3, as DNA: TGTGCCATCAGTGAGTCGACTCTGGGCACCAGCAATCAGCCCCAGCATTTT.

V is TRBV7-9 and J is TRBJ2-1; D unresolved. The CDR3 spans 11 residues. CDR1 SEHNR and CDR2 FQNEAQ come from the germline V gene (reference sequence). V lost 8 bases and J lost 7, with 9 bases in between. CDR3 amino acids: CASLNINEQFF. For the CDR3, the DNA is TGTGCCAGCCTTAACATAAATGAGCAGTTCTTC.

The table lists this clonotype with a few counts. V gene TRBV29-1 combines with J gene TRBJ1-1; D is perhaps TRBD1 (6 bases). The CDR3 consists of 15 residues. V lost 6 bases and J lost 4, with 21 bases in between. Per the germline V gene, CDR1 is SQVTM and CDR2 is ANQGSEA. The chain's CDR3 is CSVTTQGSASTEAFF. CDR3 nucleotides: TGCAGCGTCACCACACAGGGATCCGCGAGCACTGAAGCTTTCTTT.

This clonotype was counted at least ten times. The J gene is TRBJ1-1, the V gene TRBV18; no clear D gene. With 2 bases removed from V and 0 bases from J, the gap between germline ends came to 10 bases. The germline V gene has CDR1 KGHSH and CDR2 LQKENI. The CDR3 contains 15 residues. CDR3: CASSPKGSLNTEAFF. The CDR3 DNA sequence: TGTGCCAGCTCACCAAAGGGCAGCCTGAACACTGAAGCTTTCTTT.

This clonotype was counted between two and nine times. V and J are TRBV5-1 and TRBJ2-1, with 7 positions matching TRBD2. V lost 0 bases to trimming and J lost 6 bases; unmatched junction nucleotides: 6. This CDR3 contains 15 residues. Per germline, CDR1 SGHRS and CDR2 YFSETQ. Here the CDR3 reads CASSLVLTGGNEQFF. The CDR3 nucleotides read TGCGCCAGCAGCTTGGTCCTGACGGGGGGCAATGAGCAGTTCTTC.

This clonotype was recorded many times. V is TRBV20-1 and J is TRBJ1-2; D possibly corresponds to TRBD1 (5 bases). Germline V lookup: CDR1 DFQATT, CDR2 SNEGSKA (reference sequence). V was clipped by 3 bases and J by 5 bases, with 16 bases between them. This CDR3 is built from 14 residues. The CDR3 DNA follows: TGCAGTGCTAGCTCGGCCAGGGAGGGATATGGCTACACCTTC. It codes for CSASSAREGYGYTF.

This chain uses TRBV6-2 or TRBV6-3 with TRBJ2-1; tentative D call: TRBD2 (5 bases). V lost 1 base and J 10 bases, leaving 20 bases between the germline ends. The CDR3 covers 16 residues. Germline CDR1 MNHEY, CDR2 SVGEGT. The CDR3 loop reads CASSYLKKRGSVEQFF. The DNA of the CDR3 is TGTGCCAGCAGTTACTTAAAAAAAAGAGGTAGCGTAGAGCAGTTCTTC.

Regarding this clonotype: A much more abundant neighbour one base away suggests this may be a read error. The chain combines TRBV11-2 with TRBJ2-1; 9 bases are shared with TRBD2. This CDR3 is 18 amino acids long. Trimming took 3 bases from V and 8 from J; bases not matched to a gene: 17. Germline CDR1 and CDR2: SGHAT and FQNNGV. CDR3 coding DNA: TGTGCCAGCAGCTTGGGGAATAGCGGGAGCTCGTTGAACTATGAGCAGTTCTTC. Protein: CASSLGNSGSSLNYEQFF.

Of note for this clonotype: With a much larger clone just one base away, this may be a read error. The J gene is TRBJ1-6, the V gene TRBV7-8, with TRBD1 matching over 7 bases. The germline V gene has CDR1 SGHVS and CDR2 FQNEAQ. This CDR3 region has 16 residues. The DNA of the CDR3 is TGTGCCAGCAGCTTAGTGGGACAGACTTATAATTCACCCCGCCACTTT. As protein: CASSLVGQTYNSPRHF.

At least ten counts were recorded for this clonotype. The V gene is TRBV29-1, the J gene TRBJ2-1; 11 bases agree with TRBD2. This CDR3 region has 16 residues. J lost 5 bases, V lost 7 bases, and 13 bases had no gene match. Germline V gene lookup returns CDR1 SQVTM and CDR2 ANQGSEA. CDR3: CSAGQDGTSGNNEQFF. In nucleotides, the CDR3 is TGCAGCGCGGGACAGGACGGGACTAGCGGAAACAATGAGCAGTTCTTC.

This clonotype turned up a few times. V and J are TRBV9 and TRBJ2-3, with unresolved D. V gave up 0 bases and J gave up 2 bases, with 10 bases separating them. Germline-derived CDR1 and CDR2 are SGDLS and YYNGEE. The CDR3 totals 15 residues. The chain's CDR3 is CASSVEGSLTDTQYF. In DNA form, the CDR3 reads TGTGCCAGCAGCGTAGAGGGCAGTCTCACAGATACGCAGTATTTT. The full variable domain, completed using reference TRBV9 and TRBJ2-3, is DSGVTQTPKHLITATGQRVTLRCSPRSGDLSVYWYQQSLDQGLQFLIQYYNGEERAKGNILERFSAQQFPDLHSELNLSSLELGDSALYFCASSVEGSLTDTQYFGPGTRLTVL.

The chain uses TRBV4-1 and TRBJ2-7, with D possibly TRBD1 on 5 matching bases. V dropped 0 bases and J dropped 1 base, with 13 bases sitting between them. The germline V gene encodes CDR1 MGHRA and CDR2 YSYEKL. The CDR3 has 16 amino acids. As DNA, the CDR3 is TGCGCCAGCAGCCAAGAGGCTTCAGGGATTTCCTACGAGCAGTACTTC. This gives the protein CASSQEASGISYEQYF.

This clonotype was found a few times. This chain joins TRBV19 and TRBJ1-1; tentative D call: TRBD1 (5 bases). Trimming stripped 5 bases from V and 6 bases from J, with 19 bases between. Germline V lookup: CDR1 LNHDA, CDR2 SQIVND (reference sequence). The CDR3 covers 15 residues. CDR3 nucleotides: TGTGCCAGTAGTCCGCCCCCGGGGGGGTGGGCTGAAGCTTTCTTT. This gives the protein CASSPPPGGWAEAFF.